The clone carrying this T cell receptor beta chain was seen only a few times. What it binds is not known. This sample stems from a study of beta chain features in type 1 diabetes. Investigators reverse transcribed all isolated RNA, so they sequenced expressed TCRB transcripts. Only in-frame clones appear in the TCRdb table, and some are missing; sequencing was by immunoSEQ multiplex PCR. The sample holds some 100,000 clones, less than 40% seen once. Study results and limitations: A potential PCR bias toward shorter templates would be equal in patient and control samples. Individuals with type 1 diabetes displayed fewer insertions and more deletions at VDJ junctions. It was not settled here whether HLA type affects TCRB rearrangement. Within the patient group, naive, central memory and Treg TCRB repertoires appeared more similar to each other than within healthy donors.

The germline gives CDR1 SGDLS, CDR2 YYNGEE. The CDR3 spans 14 residues. The ends lost 3 bases at V and 3 bases at J; junction bases unmatched: 6. The receptor comes from a woman aged 18-29 years in good health. This sequence joins TRBV9 and TRBJ2-7; 7 nucleotides agree with TRBD1. Sequencing was carried out using stem cell memory CD4+ T cells from blood. The CDR3 nucleotides read TGTGCCAGCAGCGCTTCCGGGACAGACTACGAGCAGTACTTC. This sequence encodes CASSASGTDYEQYF.